A selection of T cell receptor beta chains follows, all from one sample in a study of T cell responses to AZD1222 COVID-19 vaccine. Sequencing used immunoSEQ multiplex PCR; TCRdb keeps in-frame clones, though not all of them. This sample has around 150,000 clones; around 84% occur once, and the top ten carry approximately 4%. Material: peripheral blood, obtained on day 0 of AZD1222 vaccination. All receptors come from an adult in good health. CDR3s include the opening cysteine and the closing phenylalanine or tryptophan.

V: TRBV5-6
J: TRBJ2-1
CDR3: CASSPYGTNNEQFF

V: TRBV2
J: TRBJ1-5
CDR3: CASSEPYSNQPQHF

V: TRBV19
J: TRBJ2-3
CDR3: CASSIGFSTDTQYF

V: TRBV30
J: TRBJ1-1
CDR3: CAWRINRVWGTEAFF

V: TRBV6-2/TRBV6-3
J: TRBJ1-5
CDR3: CASSPSVWPPHF

V: TRBV11-1
J: TRBJ2-1
CDR3: CASSPGLYNEQFF

V: TRBV27
J: TRBJ2-1
CDR3: CASSLSVPGPTYNEQFF

V: TRBV28
J: TRBJ2-7
CDR3: CASSRVQALTNEQYF

V: TRBV7-8
J: TRBJ2-7
CDR3: CASSLAVHTGGLISYEQYF

V: TRBV7-3
J: TRBJ2-2
CDR3: CASSSTGGLNTGELFF

V: TRBV6-6
J: TRBJ2-7
CDR3: CASSGTGDYEQYF

V: TRBV9
J: TRBJ1-3
CDR3: CASSAGAGNTIYF

V: TRBV10-3
J: TRBJ1-2
CDR3: CAISAQTLNYGYTF

V: TRBV5-4
J: TRBJ1-2
CDR3: CASSLARQPGYTF

V: TRBV5-1
J: TRBJ1-1
CDR3: CASSSVGNTEAFF

V: TRBV10-3
J: TRBJ1-6
CDR3: CAIRLTANNSPLHF

V: TRBV7-9
J: TRBJ1-3
CDR3: CASSLKNPWTRGNTIYF

V: TRBV7-2
J: TRBJ1-1
CDR3: CASSLWGATEAFF

V: TRBV11-2
J: TRBJ2-7
CDR3: CASSFGQGYEQYF

V: TRBV28
J: TRBJ1-2
CDR3: CASSPTTAHYGYTF

V: TRBV5-1
J: TRBJ2-7
CDR3: CASSMTGSEVYEQYF

V: TRBV5-4
J: TRBJ1-1
CDR3: CASRLLGEGTEAFF

V: TRBV18
J: TRBJ1-2
CDR3: CASSPRQVSGGYTF

V: TRBV29-1
J: TRBJ2-1
CDR3: CSVAPHNEQFF

V: TRBV28
J: TRBJ2-7
CDR3: CASRFPGQGAYEQYF

V: TRBV28
J: TRBJ1-1
CDR3: CASSPQTRRHTEAFF

V: TRBV12-3/TRBV12-4
J: TRBJ1-1
CDR3: CASSFQGGTEAFF

V: TRBV18
J: TRBJ2-7
CDR3: CASSRWTGQNEQYF

V: TRBV20-1
J: TRBJ1-5
CDR3: CSAGIQPQHF

V: TRBV5-1
J: TRBJ1-4
CDR3: CASSLYVGEANEKLFF

V: TRBV6-1
J: TRBJ2-7
CDR3: CASSQEPPGLSYEQYF

V: TRBV7-2
J: TRBJ2-7
CDR3: CASSLTRDRDEQYF

V: TRBV7-9
J: TRBJ2-7
CDR3: CASSRNRGLGKERNEQYF

V: TRBV7-8
J: TRBJ2-3
CDR3: CASSQGLAPTDTQYF

V: TRBV5-1
J: TRBJ1-2
CDR3: CASSLAQGGNSYGYTF

V: TRBV7-9
J: TRBJ2-2
CDR3: CASSYDGSNTGELFF

V: TRBV6-6
J: TRBJ2-2
CDR3: CASRLDRNTGELFF

V: TRBV2
J: TRBJ1-5
CDR3: CASSDAGQGNQPQHF

V: TRBV9
J: TRBJ2-7
CDR3: CASSAPGPRYPEQYF

V: TRBV15
J: TRBJ2-7
CDR3: CATRTDRDGEQYF

V: TRBV19
J: TRBJ1-1
CDR3: CASSSREANTEAFF

V: TRBV29-1
J: TRBJ2-1
CDR3: CSVDLPSYEQFF

V: TRBV5-1
J: TRBJ2-3
CDR3: CASNPGPTTDTQYF

V: TRBV6-1
J: TRBJ1-2
CDR3: CASSEAAGTNYGYTF

V: TRBV11-2
J: TRBJ1-6
CDR3: CASSLENSPLHF

V: TRBV11-2
J: TRBJ1-2
CDR3: CASSPGGGEAGYTF

V: TRBV6-1
J: TRBJ2-7
CDR3: CASSEAGEQYF

V: TRBV7-3
J: TRBJ2-1
CDR3: CASSLGTSGDEQFF

V: TRBV28
J: TRBJ2-2
CDR3: CASSRGTAGAGELFF

V: TRBV19
J: TRBJ1-2
CDR3: CASSGPARGYTF

V: TRBV5-6
J: TRBJ1-5
CDR3: CASSRGQGGNQPQHF

V: TRBV2
J: TRBJ1-4
CDR3: CASSEWQGAEEKLFF

V: TRBV9
J: TRBJ1-5
CDR3: CASSAGPLSQNQPQHF

V: TRBV5-4
J: TRBJ2-5
CDR3: CASSLGGRGTQYF

V: TRBV7-9
J: TRBJ2-5
CDR3: CASSLGDSQQETQYF